This T cell receptor (beta chain) was obtained from a study of identical twins. Regarding the study as a whole: Fewer insertions were carried by abundant cord blood beta clonotypes, but none was seen in memory repertoires.

This clonotype was seen more than once but under ten times. Its antigen is unknown. Germline-derived CDR1 and CDR2 are SGDLS and YYNGEE. Deletions cut 1 base from V and 3 bases from J, with 7 bases between. The CDR3 is made up of 13 amino acids. Template switching added a universal primer site; cDNA carried unique molecular identifiers. MiXCR, run by TCRdb on the 5' RACE reads, gives a single entry per CDR3 protein. The table has roughly 230,000 distinct CDR3 sequences, about 8.5% seen once; the top ten hold 2.5% to 3.5%. Healthy Caucasians supplied all donations. The data were also submitted as part of a second study, on yellow fever vaccine responses in identical twins.

The chain couples TRBV9 to TRBJ1-1, with D maybe TRBD1 (5 bases). The sample comprised CD8+ T cells sorted from blood. The source is a woman aged 18-29 years in good health. The CDR3 nucleotides read TGTGCCAGCAGCGTACAGGGTCACACTGAAGCTTTCTTT. Translating it yields CASSVQGHTEAFF.